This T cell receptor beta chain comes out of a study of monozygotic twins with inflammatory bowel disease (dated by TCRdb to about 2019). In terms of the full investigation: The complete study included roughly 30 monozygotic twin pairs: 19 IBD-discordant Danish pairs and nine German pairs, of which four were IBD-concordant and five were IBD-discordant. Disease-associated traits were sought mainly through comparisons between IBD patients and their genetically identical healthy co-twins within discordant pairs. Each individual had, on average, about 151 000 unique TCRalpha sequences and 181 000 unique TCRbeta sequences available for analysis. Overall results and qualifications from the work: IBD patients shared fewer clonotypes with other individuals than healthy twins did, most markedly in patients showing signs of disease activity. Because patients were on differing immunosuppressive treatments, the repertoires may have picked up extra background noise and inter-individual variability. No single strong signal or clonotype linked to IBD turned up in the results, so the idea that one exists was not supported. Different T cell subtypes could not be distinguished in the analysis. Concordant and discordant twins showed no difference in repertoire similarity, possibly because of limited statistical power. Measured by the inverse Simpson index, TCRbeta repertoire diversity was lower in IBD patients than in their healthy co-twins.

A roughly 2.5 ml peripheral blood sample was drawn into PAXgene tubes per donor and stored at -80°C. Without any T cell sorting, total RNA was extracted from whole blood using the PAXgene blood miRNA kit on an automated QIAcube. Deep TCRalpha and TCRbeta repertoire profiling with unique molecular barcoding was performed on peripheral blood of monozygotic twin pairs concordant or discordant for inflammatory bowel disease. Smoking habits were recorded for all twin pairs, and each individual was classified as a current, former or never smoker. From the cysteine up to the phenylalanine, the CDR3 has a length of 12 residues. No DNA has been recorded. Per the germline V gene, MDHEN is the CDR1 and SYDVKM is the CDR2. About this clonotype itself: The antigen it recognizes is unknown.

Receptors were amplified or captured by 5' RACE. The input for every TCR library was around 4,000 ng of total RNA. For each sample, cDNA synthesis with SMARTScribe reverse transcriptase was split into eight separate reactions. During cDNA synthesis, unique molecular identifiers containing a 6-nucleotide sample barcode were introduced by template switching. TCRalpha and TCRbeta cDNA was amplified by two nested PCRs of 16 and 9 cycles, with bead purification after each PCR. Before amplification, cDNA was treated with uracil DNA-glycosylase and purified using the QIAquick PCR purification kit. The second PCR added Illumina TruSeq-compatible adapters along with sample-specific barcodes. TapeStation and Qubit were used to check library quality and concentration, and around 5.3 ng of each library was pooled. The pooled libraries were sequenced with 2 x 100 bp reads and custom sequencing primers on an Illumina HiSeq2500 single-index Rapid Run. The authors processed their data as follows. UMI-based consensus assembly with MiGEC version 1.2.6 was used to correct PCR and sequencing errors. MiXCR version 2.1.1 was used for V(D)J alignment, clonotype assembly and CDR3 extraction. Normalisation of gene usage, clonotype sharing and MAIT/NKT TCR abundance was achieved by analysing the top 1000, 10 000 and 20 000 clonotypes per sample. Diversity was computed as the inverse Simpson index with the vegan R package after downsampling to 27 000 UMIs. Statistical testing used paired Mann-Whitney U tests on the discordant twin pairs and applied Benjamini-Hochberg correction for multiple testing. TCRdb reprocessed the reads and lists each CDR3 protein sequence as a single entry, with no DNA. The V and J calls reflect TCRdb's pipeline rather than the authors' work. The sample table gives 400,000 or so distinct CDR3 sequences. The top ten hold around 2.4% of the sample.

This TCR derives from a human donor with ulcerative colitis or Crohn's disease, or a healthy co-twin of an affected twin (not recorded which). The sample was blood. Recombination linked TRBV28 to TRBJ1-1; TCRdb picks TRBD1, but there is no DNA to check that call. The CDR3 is CASSLPAAGAFF.